Sequencing of this TCR beta chain was carried out in a study of blood T cells in healthy people across ages. This clonotype has at least ten counts. The authors ran a second PCR of about 6 to 11 cycles using a sample-barcoded 5' primer and a J-beta primer mix. Per sample, CDR3-containing paired-end reads numbered at least 2.5 million. From the 5' RACE reads, TCRdb called clonotypes with MiXCR, one entry per CDR3 protein. The sample carries 700,000 or so distinct CDR3 sequences, less than 45% recorded once. Trimming removed 1 base from V and 3 bases from J, with 7 bases in between. From germline, CDR1 is SGHTA and CDR2 FQGNSA. There are 13 residues in the CDR3.

The sample was blood. The sequence came from a man at least 80 years old in good health. The chain links TRBV7-2 to TRBJ2-7, with unresolved D. Here the CDR3 reads CASSLGRVYEQYF. The CDR3 DNA is TGTGCCAGCAGCTTAGGCCGGGTCTACGAGCAGTACTTC.